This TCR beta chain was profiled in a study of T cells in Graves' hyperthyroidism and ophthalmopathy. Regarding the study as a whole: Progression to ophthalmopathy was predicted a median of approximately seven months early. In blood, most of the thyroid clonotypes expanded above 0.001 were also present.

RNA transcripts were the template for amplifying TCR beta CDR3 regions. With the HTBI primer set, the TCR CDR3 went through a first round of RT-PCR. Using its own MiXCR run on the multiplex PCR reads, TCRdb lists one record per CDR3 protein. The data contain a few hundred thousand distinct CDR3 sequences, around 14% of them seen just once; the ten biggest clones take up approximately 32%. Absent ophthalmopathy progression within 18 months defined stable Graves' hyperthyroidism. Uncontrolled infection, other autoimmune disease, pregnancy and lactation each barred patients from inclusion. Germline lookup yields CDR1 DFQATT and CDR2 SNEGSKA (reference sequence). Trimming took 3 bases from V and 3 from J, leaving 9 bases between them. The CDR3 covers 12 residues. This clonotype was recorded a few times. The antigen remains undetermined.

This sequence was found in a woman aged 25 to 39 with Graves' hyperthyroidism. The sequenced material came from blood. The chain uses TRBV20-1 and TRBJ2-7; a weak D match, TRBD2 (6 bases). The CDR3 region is CSASGSNYEQYF. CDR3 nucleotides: TGCAGTGCTAGCGGGAGCAACTACGAGCAGTACTTC.